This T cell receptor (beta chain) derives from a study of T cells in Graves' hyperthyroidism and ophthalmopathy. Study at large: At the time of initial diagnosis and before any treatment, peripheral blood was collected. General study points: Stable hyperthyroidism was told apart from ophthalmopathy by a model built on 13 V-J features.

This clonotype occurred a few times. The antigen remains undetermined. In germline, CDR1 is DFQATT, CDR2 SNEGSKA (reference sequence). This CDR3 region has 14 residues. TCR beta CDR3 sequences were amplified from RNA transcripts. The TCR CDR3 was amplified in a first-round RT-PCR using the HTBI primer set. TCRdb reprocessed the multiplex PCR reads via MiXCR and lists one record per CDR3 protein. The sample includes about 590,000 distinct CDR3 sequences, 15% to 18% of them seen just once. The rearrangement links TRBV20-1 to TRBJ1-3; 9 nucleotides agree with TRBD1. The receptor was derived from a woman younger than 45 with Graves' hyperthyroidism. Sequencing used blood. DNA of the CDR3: TGCGGGGGGGGACAGGGTATATCTGGAAACACCATATATTTT. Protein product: CGGGQGISGNTIYF.